This section outlines one T cell receptor beta chain sequence together with its context. Repertoires were sampled repeatedly during chemoradiotherapy. TCRdb's copy holds only in-frame clones and misses some; the assay was immunoSEQ multiplex PCR. The table records 25,000 to 35,000 clones, about nine tenths of them present only once. This sample was taken from a study of chemoradiotherapy in HPV16-positive cancers. This specimen consisted of blood, obtained from a patient who underwent chemoradiotherapy. The TCR originated in a human donor with HPV-associated anogenital cancer.

The CDR3 is CASSLVRAKAFF. The CDR3 DNA follows: TGTGCCAGCAGCTTGGTTCGAGCCAAAGCTTTCTTT. This chain connects TRBV5-6 to TRBJ1-1; D gene unclear. Germline values: CDR1 SGHDT, CDR2 YYEEEE. V was shortened by 0 bases and J by 9 bases, with 9 bases between the two germline ends. The CDR3 sequence is 12 residues long.